The source of this TCR beta chain is a study of spatial heterogeneity in lung cancer. TCRdb re-analysed the 5' RACE reads in MiXCR, keeping a single row per CDR3 protein. Of 10,000 to 15,000 distinct CDR3 sequences listed, around 4.2% were seen once; the top ten hold 35% to 50%. V lost 5 bases and J 2 bases, leaving 9 bases between the germline ends. CDR1 is MDHEN, CDR2 SYDVKM, per germline. The CDR3 is made up of 13 amino acids. This clonotype appeared many times. As an off-target read in a library built for alpha chains, this beta chain has a frequency of little significance. Time point here: sample taken at primary tumor resection. Unsorted samples of tumor, nontumor lung or frozen PBMC had their whole RNA sequenced.

The V and J genes are TRBV28 and TRBJ2-5; D remains unclear. This sequence was found in a male donor with early-stage non-small cell lung cancer. Sequencing was performed on PBMCs, taken at surgery. The CDR3 DNA follows: TGTGCCAGCAGTCGTCCATATCAAGAGACCCAGTACTTC. Protein sequence: CASSRPYQETQYF.